Sequencing of this TCR beta chain was carried out in a study of blood T cell repertoires in COVID-19. Overall study: The United States, Italy and Spain supplied acute and convalescent COVID-19 samples. T cells, B-cell-depleted T cells, or PBMCs supplied cDNA or gDNA.

The repertoire was sequenced with immunoSEQ multiplex PCR; TCRdb's copy has only in-frame clones and lacks some. The sample lists some 460,000 clones, more than 85% seen once, with about 4.3% in the top ten. Trimming shortened V by 3 bases and J by 2 bases, and 17 bases separated the two germline ends. CDR3 size: 17 residues. The sample was peripheral blood. The V call is TRBV23-1, the J call TRBJ2-1, with D possibly being TRBD1 (6 bases). TRBV23-1 counts as an open reading frame of uncertain function. The source of this sequence is a young woman with acute or convalescent COVID-19. CDR3 sequence (DNA): TGCGCCAGCAGTCAGGCCCAGGGGTCTCGAACCTACAATGAGCAGTTCTTC. This translates into CASSQAQGSRTYNEQFF.